This TCR beta chain derives from a study of blood T cell repertoires in COVID-19. Looking at the study overall: The origin of the acute and convalescent COVID-19 samples was the United States, Italy and Spain. T cells, B-cell-depleted T cells, or PBMCs provided the cDNA or gDNA that served as material.

CDR3 size: 16 residues. Trimming took off 3 bases at V and 1 base at J, with 16 bases between the two ends. From germline, CDR1 is SGDLS and CDR2 YYNGEE. Per the authors' pipeline: Researchers report that nucleated cell counts were estimated from reference gene primer amplification. TCRdb's table, derived via immunoSEQ multiplex PCR, lists solely in-frame clones and lacks some. V, J and clone size were drawn from that table, and D and trimming were deduced from the DNA. This sample has 130,000 to 150,000 clones; around 84% occur once, and the top ten carry about an eighth. This clone was seen more than once but under ten times.

The chain has TRBV9 and TRBJ2-5; a weak D match, TRBD1 (5 bases). This receptor was taken from a man aged 55 to 69 with active or convalescent COVID-19. Material for sequencing was peripheral blood. The CDR3 is CASSELPQAAQETQYF. The CDR3 coding sequence is TGTGCCAGCAGCGAACTTCCACAGGCTGCCCAAGAGACCCAGTACTTC.